These 9 T cell receptor beta chains share one sample of origin, sequenced in a study of blood T cell repertoires in COVID-19. Libraries were prepared by immunoSEQ multiplex PCR; TCRdb keeps only in-frame clonotypes and omits some of them. The sample carries some 83,000 clones, over 80% recorded once. Specimen: peripheral blood. These receptors came from a man in his forties or fifties with acute or convalescent COVID-19.

The genes are TRBV29-1 and TRBJ1-1; D is unresolved. CDR1 is SQVTM and CDR2 is ANQGSEA in the germline V gene. Deletions cut 0 bases from V and 4 bases from J, with 9 bases between. The CDR3 spans 13 residues. The CDR3 here is CSVEDSYATEAFF. CDR3 nucleotide sequence: TGCAGCGTTGAAGACTCCTATGCCACTGAAGCTTTCTTT.

The chain links TRBV18 to TRBJ2-7, with 7 bases fitting TRBD1. Per the germline V gene, CDR1 is KGHSH and CDR2 is LQKENI. V dropped 4 bases and J dropped 4; count of bases not matched to a gene: 7. The CDR3 length is 14 residues. CDR3 protein: CASSLETGSYEQYF. CDR3 nucleotide sequence: TGTGCCAGCTCACTAGAGACAGGGAGTTACGAGCAGTACTTC.

The genes are TRBV30 and TRBJ2-1; D is perhaps TRBD2 (6 bases). The CDR3 sequence is 14 residues long. Trimming took off 4 bases at V and 4 bases at J, with 14 bases between the two ends. Per germline, CDR1 GTSNPN and CDR2 SVGIG (reference sequence). In DNA, the CDR3 is TGTGCCTGGACCAGGGACTGGGGATACAATGAGCAGTTCTTC. This gives the protein CAWTRDWGYNEQFF.

The rearrangement joins TRBV13 to TRBJ2-1; D is possibly TRBD1 (6 bases). Between the trimmed V and J ends, which lost 0 bases and 6 bases, there was a span of 6 bases. The CDR3 runs to 13 residues. Germline CDR1 reads PRHDT; CDR2 reads FYEKMQ (reference sequence). The CDR3 DNA reads as TGTGCCAGCAGCTTAGGACAGGGCAATGAGCAGTTCTTC. This sequence encodes CASSLGQGNEQFF.

The chain combines TRBV9 with TRBJ1-1, with D perhaps matching TRBD1 (5 bases). The germline V gene has CDR1 SGDLS and CDR2 YYNGEE. Trimming left V 0 bases short and J 0 bases short, with 9 bases between. This CDR3 has 15 residues. CDR3 region: CASSVAEQVNTEAFF. The CDR3 coding sequence is TGTGCCAGCAGCGTAGCTGAACAGGTGAACACTGAAGCTTTCTTT.

By share, this clone ranks as medium-sized. This chain links TRBV5-5 with TRBJ2-7, with 9 bases identical to TRBD2. V shed 3 bases and J 0 bases; nucleotides not matched to a gene: 7. There are 16 residues in the CDR3. Germline CDR1 SGHKS, CDR2 YYEKEE (reference sequence). The CDR3 DNA follows: TGTGCCAGCAGCTCCTTACTAGCGGGTAGCTCCTACGAGCAGTACTTC. It is translated as CASSSLLAGSSYEQYF.

This clone occurred once. The J gene is TRBJ2-7, the V gene TRBV16; possible D gene TRBD2, 5 bases. The germline V and J ends were trimmed by 0 bases and 6 bases, with 6 bases remaining between them. The CDR3 spans 12 residues. Germline assignment: CDR1 KGHSY and CDR2 FQNENV. CDR3 nucleotide sequence: TGTGCCAGCAGCCAATCTCGGGGCGAGCAGTACTTC. The encoded protein is CASSQSRGEQYF.

The genes are TRBV6-5 and TRBJ2-2, with TRBD1 matching 8 bases. Germline values: CDR1 MNHEY, CDR2 SVGAGI. CDR3 size: 15 residues. After removal of 2 bases from V and 1 base from J, the junction contained 0 bases not matched to a gene. CDR3 nucleotides: TGTGCCAGCAGTTACGGGACAGGGAACACCGGGGAGCTGTTTTTT. It codes for CASSYGTGNTGELFF.

This clone was seen a few times. The V and J genes are TRBV21-1 and TRBJ2-1; the DNA was not compared with TRBD1, the D call given in the table. TRBV21-1 is termed a pseudogene. There are 16 residues in the CDR3. The CDR3 loop is CASSKDGQGANNEQFF. The CDR3 coding sequence is TGTGCCAGCAGCAAAGATGGACAGGGGGCCAACAATGAGCAGTTCTTC.